Below, 28 T cell receptor beta chains from the same sample are listed, as sequenced in a study of blood T cell repertoires in COVID-19. The method was immunoSEQ multiplex PCR; TCRdb's version includes in-frame clones alone and lacks a portion of them. There are approximately 50,000 clones in the sample; roughly 84% occur only once, and less than 8% lies in the top ten. Sequencing was carried out using peripheral blood. The receptors stem from a human donor in a cohort sampled during active COVID-19.

The J gene is TRBJ1-4, the V gene TRBV5-4, with 8 bases lining up with TRBD1. CDR3 length equals 16 residues. The V gene end was trimmed by 0 bases and the J gene end by 7 bases; junction bases not matched to a gene: 8. Germline V gene lookup returns CDR1 SGHNT and CDR2 YYREEE (reference sequence). CDR3 in amino acids: CASSLDTQGAGEKLFF. As DNA, the CDR3 is TGTGCCAGCAGCTTGGATACTCAGGGGGCCGGTGAAAAACTGTTTTTT. Based on the CDR3 plus reference TRBV5-4 and TRBJ1-4, the full variable domain is ETGVTQSPTHLIKTRGQQVTLRCSSQSGHNTVSWYQQALGQGPQFIFQYYREEENGRGNFPPRFSGLQFPNYSSELNVNALELDDSALYLCASSLDTQGAGEKLFFGSGTQLSVL.

DNA for the CDR3: TGTGCCAGCAGCTTAATGGGGAGGCGGGACAGGGAAGAGACCCAGTACTTC. It translates to CASSLMGRRDREETQYF. The chain combines TRBV13 with TRBJ2-5; 9 bases are shared with TRBD1. V dropped 2 bases and J dropped 3; count of bases not matched to a gene: 10. The germline V gene has CDR1 PRHDT and CDR2 FYEKMQ (reference sequence). The CDR3 consists of 17 residues.

This clone was detected only once. V and J are TRBV6-5 and TRBJ1-6; 11 nucleotides align to TRBD1. This CDR3 has 15 residues. The trim removed 11 bases at V and 13 bases at J, leaving 16 bases unmatched. Germline loops: CDR1 MNHEY, CDR2 SVGAGI. CDR3 nucleotide sequence: TGTGCCGTCAAGCCCCCGGGACAGGGGGTTCTGCCCCTCCACTTT. It codes for CAVKPPGQGVLPLHF.

The genes are TRBV24-1 and TRBJ2-3; 8 positions match TRBD2. The ends lost 2 bases at V and 3 bases at J; junction bases unmatched: 6. Germline V lookup: CDR1 KGHDR, CDR2 SFDVKD. This CDR3 spans 16 amino acids. This CDR3 reads CATSDSAGDGTDTQYF. CDR3 in DNA: TGTGCCACCAGTGATTCAGCGGGAGATGGGACAGATACGCAGTATTTT.

The gene calls are TRBV5-6 and TRBJ1-6; D possibly corresponds to TRBD1 (5 bases). CDR1 and CDR2 from the germline V gene are SGHDT and YYEEEE. There are 14 residues in the CDR3. V lost 1 base and J lost 10, with 12 bases in between. For the CDR3, the DNA is TGTGCCAGCAGCTTGAGGGCAGGGAGGTCACCCCTCCACTTT. It translates to CASSLRAGRSPLHF.

The V and J genes are TRBV27 and TRBJ1-3, with 11 bases that match TRBD1. The CDR3 is 15 residues long. The ends lost 2 bases at V and 5 bases at J; junction bases unmatched: 2. Germline loops: CDR1 MNHEY, CDR2 SMNVEV (reference sequence). CDR3 bases: TGTGCCAGCAGTTTAAGGACAGGGGGCCGAAACACCATATATTTT. Translating it yields CASSLRTGGRNTIYF.

This clone was detected only once. The chain is built from TRBV28 and TRBJ2-4, with 8 bases fitting TRBD2. V shed 7 bases, J shed 2 bases, and the junction held 4 bases outside the gene matches. Germline CDR1 and CDR2: MDHEN and SYDVKM. The length of the CDR3 is 14 residues. The CDR3 DNA is TGTGCCAGCACCCCGGGAGGGACCAAAAACATTCAGTACTTC. Amino acids: CASTPGGTKNIQYF.

J is TRBJ2-7 and V is TRBV29-1, with 7 bases matching TRBD2. Losses at the gene ends were 4 bases for V and 1 base for J; bases not matched to a gene: 7. Germline V gives CDR1 SQVTM, CDR2 ANQGSEA. The CDR3 is 14 residues long. The CDR3 DNA is TGCAGCGTTGGGGAGGGGCAGCGGTCCTACGAGCAGTACTTC. Its protein is CSVGEGQRSYEQYF.

This chain joins TRBV7-2 and TRBJ2-2, with 7 bases fitting TRBD2. Germline V lookup: CDR1 SGHTA, CDR2 FQGNSA. The CDR3 sequence is 16 residues long. V lost 6 bases and J lost 0; bases outside the gene matches: 7. CDR3 in DNA: TGTGCCAGCAGGCTATACGGGACTACGAACACCGGGGAGCTGTTTTTT. It specifies CASRLYGTTNTGELFF.

The rearrangement links TRBV5-4 to TRBJ1-2; D unclear. There are 14 residues in the CDR3. From germline, CDR1 is SGHNT and CDR2 YYREEE (reference sequence). Trimming removed 4 bases from V and 3 bases from J, with 13 bases in between. CDR3 sequence reads: CASSPTFGDYGYTF. In DNA, the CDR3 is TGTGCCAGCAGCCCTACGTTTGGAGACTATGGCTACACCTTC.

The chain recombines TRBV5-6 with TRBJ2-1, with TRBD2 identical over 7 bases. The CDR3 runs 17 residues. The germline CDR1 and CDR2 sequences are SGHDT and YYEEEE. J lost 0 bases, V lost 0 bases, and 6 bases had no gene match. The CDR3 loop reads CASSLGRERPSYNEQFF. The CDR3 bases are TGTGCCAGCAGCTTGGGGCGGGAGCGCCCCTCCTACAATGAGCAGTTCTTC. The full variable domain, its missing parts supplied by reference TRBV5-6 and TRBJ2-1, is DAGVTQSPTHLIKTRGQQVTLRCSPKSGHDTVSWYQQALGQGPQFIFQYYEEEERQRGNFPDRFSGHQFPNYSSELNVNALLLGDSALYLCASSLGRERPSYNEQFFGPGTRLTVL.

A few counts support this clone. This chain connects TRBV7-9 to TRBJ1-2; no reliable D call. This CDR3 has 14 amino acids. With 5 bases removed from V and 1 base from J, the gap between germline ends came to 11 bases. Germline CDR1 SEHNR, CDR2 FQNEAQ (reference sequence). The CDR3 here is CASSPDYSNYGYTF. In DNA, the CDR3 is TGTGCCAGCAGCCCAGACTACAGTAACTATGGCTACACCTTC.

CDR3: CASSTIAGVRTDTQYF. The CDR3 DNA sequence: TGTGCCAGCAGTACGATAGCGGGAGTTCGCACAGATACGCAGTATTTT. The chain couples TRBV3-1 (or the pseudogene TRBV3-2) to TRBJ2-3, with TRBD2 matching 9 bases. CDR1 is LGHDT, CDR2 YNNKEL, per germline (reference sequence). Trimming cost V 6 bases and J 1 base; bases outside gene matches: 8. This CDR3 has 16 amino acids.

V and J are TRBV9 and TRBJ2-2, with D tentatively TRBD2 (5 bases). The ends were cut back, 0 bases at V and 1 base at J, with 10 bases in the middle. The length of the CDR3 is 16 residues. Germline CDR1 and CDR2: SGDLS and YYNGEE. The CDR3 DNA sequence: TGTGCCAGCAGCGTAGACCCTAGCAGGAACACCGGGGAGCTGTTTTTT. Its protein product is CASSVDPSRNTGELFF. The variable domain in full, completed from reference TRBV9 and TRBJ2-2, reads DSGVTQTPKHLITATGQRVTLRCSPRSGDLSVYWYQQSLDQGLQFLIQYYNGEERAKGNILERFSAQQFPDLHSELNLSSLELGDSALYFCASSVDPSRNTGELFFGEGSRLTVL.

The V and J genes are TRBV2 and TRBJ1-1, with D possibly matching TRBD1 (6 bases). This CDR3 is 15 amino acids long. Germline CDR1 is SNHLY and CDR2 is FYNNEI. V dropped 4 bases and J dropped 1 base, with 13 bases sitting between them. The CDR3 reads CASSGGRTSNTEAFF. The CDR3 bases are TGTGCCAGCAGTGGGGGGCGGACATCGAACACTGAAGCTTTCTTT.

The chain couples TRBV7-9 to TRBJ2-3; D unresolved. CDR1 is SEHNR, CDR2 FQNEAQ, per germline (reference sequence). This CDR3 is 15 amino acids long. Trimming took off 1 base at V and 2 bases at J, with 10 bases between the two ends. CDR3 region: CASSLEFPYTDTQYF. In DNA, the CDR3 is TGTGCCAGCAGCTTAGAATTTCCCTACACAGATACGCAGTATTTT.

The J gene is TRBJ2-7, the V gene TRBV7-9; 8 nucleotides match TRBD1. CDR1 SEHNR and CDR2 FQNEAQ come from the germline V gene (reference sequence). This CDR3 is built from 14 residues. V shed 3 bases, J shed 3 bases, and the junction held 4 bases outside the gene matches. The DNA of the CDR3 is TGTGCCAGCAGCTTGGGGGACAGGATCTACGAGCAGTACTTC. This encodes CASSLGDRIYEQYF.

The CDR3 bases are TGTGCCAGCTCAAGGACAGGGCGGTACGAGCAGTACTTC. Residues: CASSRTGRYEQYF. The chain is built from TRBV6-5 and TRBJ2-7; 8 bases are a match to TRBD1. CDR1 is MNHEY and CDR2 is SVGAGI in the germline V gene. This CDR3 contains 13 residues. The V segment lost 8 bases and the J segment 4 bases; nucleotides outside the gene matches: 7.

This rearrangement joins TRBV7-2 to TRBJ2-3, with D unresolved. Trimming took off 5 bases at V and 4 bases at J, with 7 bases between the two ends. The CDR3 consists of 12 residues. Germline values: CDR1 SGHTA, CDR2 FQGNSA. CDR3 loop: CASSPRADTQYF. In DNA form, the CDR3 reads TGTGCCAGCAGCCCCCGGGCAGATACGCAGTATTTT.

This clone was recorded once. The V call is TRBV20-1, the J call TRBJ2-1, with 9 bases identical to TRBD1. After removal of 3 bases from V and 9 bases from J, the junction contained 0 bases not matched to a gene. The CDR3 loop spans 11 amino acids. CDR1 and CDR2 (germline): DFQATT, SNEGSKA (reference sequence). As DNA, the CDR3 is TGCAGTGCTAGGACAGGGGGTGAGCAGTTCTTC. Amino acids: CSARTGGEQFF.

J is TRBJ2-7 and V is TRBV4-1, with TRBD2 as a possible D gene (5 bases). The germline gives CDR1 MGHRA, CDR2 YSYEKL. The length of the CDR3 is 14 residues. V shed 4 bases and J shed 1 base, with 11 bases lying between them. The CDR3 DNA follows: TGCGCCAGCAGCCCAGGACTTTTATCCTACGAGCAGTACTTC. Amino acid sequence: CASSPGLLSYEQYF.

V gene TRBV11-2 combines with J gene TRBJ2-1; 11 nucleotides line up with TRBD2. V gave up 1 base and J gave up 6 bases; unmatched junction bases: 8. The CDR3 sequence is 17 residues long. Germline V gives CDR1 SGHAT, CDR2 FQNNGV. In DNA form, the CDR3 reads TGTGCCAGCAGCTTAGGTTCACTAGCGGGAGATTTCAATGAGCAGTTCTTC. Translated: CASSLGSLAGDFNEQFF. The full variable domain, in which reference TRBV11-2 and TRBJ2-1 provide the parts outside the CDR3, is EAGVAQSPRYKIIEKRQSVAFWCNPISGHATLYWYQQILGQGPKLLIQFQNNGVVDDSQLPKDRFSAERLKGVDSTLKIQPAKLEDSAVYLCASSLGSLAGDFNEQFFGPGTRLTVL.

This rearrangement joins TRBV20-1 to TRBJ2-3; D is ambiguous. Germline loops: CDR1 DFQATT, CDR2 SNEGSKA (reference sequence). Trimming took off 0 bases at V and 8 bases at J, with 6 bases between the two ends. CDR3 length: 11 amino acids. The CDR3 nucleotides are TGCAGTGCTAGAGATCTAATTACGCAGTATTTT. It translates to CSARDLITQYF.

The chain uses TRBV9 and TRBJ1-2, with 7 positions matching TRBD1. Trimming at V came to 0 bases and at J to 2 bases, leaving 4 bases not matched to a gene. CDR3 length: 15 amino acids. The germline gives CDR1 SGDLS, CDR2 YYNGEE. As DNA, the CDR3 is TGTGCCAGCAGCGTAGGCACAGGGGTAAACTATGGCTACACCTTC. It codes for CASSVGTGVNYGYTF.

The gene calls are TRBV4-3 and TRBJ2-5, with D possibly being TRBD2 (5 bases). The CDR3 runs to 15 residues. Germline lookup yields CDR1 LGHNA and CDR2 YSLEER. The V gene lost 0 bases and the J gene lost 7 bases, with 15 bases spanning the gap. The CDR3 coding sequence is TGCGCCAGCAGCCAAGAGGGTGGGCGTCGGGGGACCCAGTACTTC. It specifies CASSQEGGRRGTQYF.

The V call is TRBV16, the J call TRBJ2-3; tentatively, D is TRBD2 (5 bases). Between the trimmed V and J ends, which lost 3 bases and 4 bases, there was a span of 17 bases. The CDR3 has 16 residues. Per the germline V gene, CDR1 is KGHSY and CDR2 is FQNENV. The CDR3 loop is CASSHPAAPKADTQYF. In DNA form, the CDR3 reads TGTGCCAGCAGCCACCCAGCGGCTCCAAAGGCAGATACGCAGTATTTT. The full variable domain, its missing parts supplied by reference TRBV16 and TRBJ2-3, is GEEVAQTPKHLVRGEGQKAKLYCAPIKGHSYVFWYQQVLKNEFKFLISFQNENVFDETGMPKERFSAKCLPNSPCSLEIQATKLEDSAVYFCASSHPAAPKADTQYFGPGTRLTVL.

This rearrangement joins TRBV10-3 to TRBJ2-1; D possibly corresponds to TRBD2 (5 bases). V gave up 4 bases and J gave up 4 bases, with 11 bases separating them. CDR3 length: 14 residues. Per germline, CDR1 ENHRY and CDR2 SYGVKD. This CDR3 is CAISGPGNYNEQFF. As DNA, the CDR3 is TGTGCCATCAGTGGTCCCGGGAATTACAATGAGCAGTTCTTC.

The V call is TRBV28, the J call TRBJ1-5; D ambiguous. The CDR3 extends over 15 amino acids. With 5 bases removed from V and 1 base from J, the gap between germline ends came to 12 bases. Germline V lookup: CDR1 MDHEN, CDR2 SYDVKM. The CDR3 region is CASSPTTPSNQPQHF. For the CDR3, the DNA is TGTGCCAGCAGTCCCACGACACCGAGCAATCAGCCCCAGCATTTT.